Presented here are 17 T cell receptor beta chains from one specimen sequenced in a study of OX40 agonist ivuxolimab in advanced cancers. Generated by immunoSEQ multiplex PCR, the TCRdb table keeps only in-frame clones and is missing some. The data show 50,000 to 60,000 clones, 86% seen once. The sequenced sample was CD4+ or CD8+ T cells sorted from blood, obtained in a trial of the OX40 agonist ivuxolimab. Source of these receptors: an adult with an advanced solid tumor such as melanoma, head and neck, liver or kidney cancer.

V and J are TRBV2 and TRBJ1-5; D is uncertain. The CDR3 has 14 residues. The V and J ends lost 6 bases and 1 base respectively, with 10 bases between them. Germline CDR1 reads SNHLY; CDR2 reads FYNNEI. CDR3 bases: TGTGCCAGCAGGGGCTCCTGGAGCAATCAGCCCCAGCATTTT. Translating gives CASRGSWSNQPQHF.

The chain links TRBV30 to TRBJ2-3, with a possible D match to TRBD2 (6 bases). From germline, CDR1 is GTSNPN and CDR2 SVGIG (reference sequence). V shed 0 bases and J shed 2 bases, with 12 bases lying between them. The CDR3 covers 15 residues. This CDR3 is CAWSVPWRATDTQYF. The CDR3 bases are TGTGCCTGGAGTGTCCCATGGAGGGCCACAGATACGCAGTATTTT.

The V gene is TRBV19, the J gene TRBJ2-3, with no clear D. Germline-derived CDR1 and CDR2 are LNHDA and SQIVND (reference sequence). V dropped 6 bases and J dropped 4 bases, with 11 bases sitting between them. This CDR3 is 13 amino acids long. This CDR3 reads CASRPTEADTQYF. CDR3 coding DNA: TGTGCCAGTAGGCCTACCGAGGCAGATACGCAGTATTTT. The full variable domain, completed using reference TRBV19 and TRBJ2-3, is DGGITQSPKYLFRKEGQNVTLSCEQNLNHDAMYWYRQDPGQGLRLIYYSQIVNDFQKGDIAEGYSVSREKKESFPLTVTSAQKNPTAFYLCASRPTEADTQYFGPGTRLTVL.

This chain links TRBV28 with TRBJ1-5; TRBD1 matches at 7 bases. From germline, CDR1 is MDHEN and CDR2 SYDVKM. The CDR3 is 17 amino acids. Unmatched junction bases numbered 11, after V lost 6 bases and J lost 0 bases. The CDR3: CASSLTQGSYSNQPQHF. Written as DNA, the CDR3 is TGTGCCAGCAGCCTTACACAGGGGTCTTATAGCAATCAGCCCCAGCATTTT.

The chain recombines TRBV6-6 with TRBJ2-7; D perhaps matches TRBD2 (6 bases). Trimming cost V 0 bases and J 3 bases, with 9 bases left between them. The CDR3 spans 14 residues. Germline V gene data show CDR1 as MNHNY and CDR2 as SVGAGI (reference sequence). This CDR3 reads CASSYSGLSYEQYF. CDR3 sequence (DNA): TGTGCCAGCAGTTACTCGGGACTCAGCTACGAGCAGTACTTC.

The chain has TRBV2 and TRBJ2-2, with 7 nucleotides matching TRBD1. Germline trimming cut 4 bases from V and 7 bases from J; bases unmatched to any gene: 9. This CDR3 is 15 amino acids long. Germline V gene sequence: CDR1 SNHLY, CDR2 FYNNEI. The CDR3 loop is CASSGQGSSDGELFF. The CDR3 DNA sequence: TGTGCCAGCAGTGGACAGGGAAGTAGTGACGGGGAGCTGTTTTTT.

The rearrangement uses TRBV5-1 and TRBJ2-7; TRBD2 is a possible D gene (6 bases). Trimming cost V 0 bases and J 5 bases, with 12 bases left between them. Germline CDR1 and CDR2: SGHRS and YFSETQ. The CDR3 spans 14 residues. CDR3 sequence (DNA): TGCGCCAGCAGCTTGGGCCGGGGGATCGACGAGCAGTACTTC. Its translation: CASSLGRGIDEQYF. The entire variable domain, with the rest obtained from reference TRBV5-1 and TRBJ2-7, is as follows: KAGVTQTPRYLIKTRGQQVTLSCSPISGHRSVSWYQQTPGQGLQFLFEYFSETQRNKGNFPGRFSGRQFSNSRSEMNVSTLELGDSALYLCASSLGRGIDEQYFGPGTRLTVT.

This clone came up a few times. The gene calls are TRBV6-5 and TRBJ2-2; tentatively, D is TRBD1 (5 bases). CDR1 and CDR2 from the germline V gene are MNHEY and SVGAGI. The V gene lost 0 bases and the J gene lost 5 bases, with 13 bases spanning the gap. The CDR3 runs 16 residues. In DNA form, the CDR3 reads TGTGCCAGCAGTTACTCGGGGTCAGGGCTAACCGGGGAGCTGTTTTTT. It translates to CASSYSGSGLTGELFF.

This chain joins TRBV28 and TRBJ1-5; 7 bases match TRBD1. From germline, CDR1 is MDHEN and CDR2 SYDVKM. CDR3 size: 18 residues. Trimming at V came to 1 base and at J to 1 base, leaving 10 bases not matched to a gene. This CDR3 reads CASSLLRGHVGSNQPQHF. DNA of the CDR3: TGTGCCAGCAGTTTATTGAGGGGGCACGTCGGGAGCAATCAGCCCCAGCATTTT.

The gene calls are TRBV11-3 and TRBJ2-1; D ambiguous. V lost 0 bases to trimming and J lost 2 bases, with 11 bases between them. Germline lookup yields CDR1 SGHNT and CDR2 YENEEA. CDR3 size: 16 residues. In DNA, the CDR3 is TGTGCCAGCAGCTTAGAGTCCCGAAGGCCCTACAATGAGCAGTTCTTC. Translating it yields CASSLESRRPYNEQFF.

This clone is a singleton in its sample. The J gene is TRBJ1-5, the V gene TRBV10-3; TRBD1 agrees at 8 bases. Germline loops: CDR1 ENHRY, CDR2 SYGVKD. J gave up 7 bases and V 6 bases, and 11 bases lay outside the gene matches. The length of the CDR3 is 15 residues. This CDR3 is CAISPTGADNQPQHF. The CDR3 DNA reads TGTGCCATCAGCCCGACAGGGGCGGACAACCAGCCCCAGCATTTT.

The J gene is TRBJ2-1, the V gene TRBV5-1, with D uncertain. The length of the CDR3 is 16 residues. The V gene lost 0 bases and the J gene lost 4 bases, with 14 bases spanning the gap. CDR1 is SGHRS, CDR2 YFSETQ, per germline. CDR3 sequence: CASSLAVTAVYNEQFF. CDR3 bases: TGCGCCAGCAGCTTGGCCGTAACGGCCGTTTACAATGAGCAGTTCTTC.

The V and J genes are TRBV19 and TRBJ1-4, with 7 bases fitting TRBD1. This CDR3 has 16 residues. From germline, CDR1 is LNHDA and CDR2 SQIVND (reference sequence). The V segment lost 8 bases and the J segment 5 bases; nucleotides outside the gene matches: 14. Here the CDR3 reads CASSYSGTVINEKLFF. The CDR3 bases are TGTGCCAGTTCTTACTCCGGGACAGTTATAAATGAAAAACTGTTTTTT.

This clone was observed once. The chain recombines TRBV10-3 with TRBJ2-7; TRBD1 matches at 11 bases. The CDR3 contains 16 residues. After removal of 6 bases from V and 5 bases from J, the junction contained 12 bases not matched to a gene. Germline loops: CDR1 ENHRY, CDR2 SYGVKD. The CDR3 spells CAISQTGRTGGNEQYF. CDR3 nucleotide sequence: TGTGCCATCAGCCAAACCGGTAGGACAGGGGGCAACGAGCAGTACTTC.

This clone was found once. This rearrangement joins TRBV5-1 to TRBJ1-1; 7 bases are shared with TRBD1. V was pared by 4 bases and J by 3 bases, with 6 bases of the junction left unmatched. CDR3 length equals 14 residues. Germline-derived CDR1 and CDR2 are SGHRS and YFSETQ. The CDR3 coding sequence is TGCGCCAGCAGCGAACAGGGGTCGGACACTGAAGCTTTCTTT. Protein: CASSEQGSDTEAFF.

This chain's CDR3 is CASSLDWASTDTQYF. The CDR3 region has the DNA TGTGCCAGCAGCTTGGACTGGGCAAGCACAGATACGCAGTATTTT. This sequence joins TRBV5-4 and TRBJ2-3; D unresolved. This CDR3 has 15 amino acids. V was pared by 0 bases and J by 0 bases, with 8 bases between. Germline-derived CDR1 and CDR2 are SGHNT and YYREEE (reference sequence).

The DNA for the CDR3 is TGCGCCAGCAGCTTGGGAATTGCCCCCGGGACAGGGTATGCCTATGGCTACACCTTC. Amino acids: CASSLGIAPGTGYAYGYTF. The rearrangement links TRBV5-1 to TRBJ1-2; 9 nucleotides align to TRBD1. V gave up 0 bases and J gave up 4 bases; unmatched junction bases: 16. Germline V CDR1 and CDR2: SGHRS, YFSETQ. The CDR3 covers 19 residues.